The rows below give T cell receptor beta chains drawn from one sample of a study of glioma-infiltrating T cells after dendritic cell vaccination. Only in-frame clones appear in the TCRdb table, and some are missing; sequencing was by immunoSEQ multiplex PCR. The profile shows over 90,000 clones, over 80% of them singletons. The sample was blood, taken after dendritic cell vaccination. The receptors shown here come from a human donor with glioblastoma. The CDR3 runs from the conserved cysteine through the conserved F or W. The D gene is left open where the match is weak. Clone size, where shown, is once, few, many, or a class for clones that have expanded.

d_call	j_call	v_call	clone_size	cdr3_nt	cdr3_aa
TRBD2	TRBJ2-7	TRBV10-3	NA	TGTGCCATCACCGGGACTAGCGGGACCTACGAGCAGTACTTC	CAITGTSGTYEQYF
TRBD1	TRBJ2-7	TRBV28	NA	TGTGCCAGGCCTAGGGGGCTACAATCGTACGAGCAGTACTTC	CARPRGLQSYEQYF
NA	TRBJ1-2	TRBV11-2	NA	TGTGCCAGCAGCTTAGTAGAGGGTTACGGCTACACCTTC	CASSLVEGYGYTF
TRBD2	TRBJ2-7	TRBV19	NA	TGTGCCAGTAGTATATCCCCCCGCGGGGGATACGAGCAGTACTTC	CASSISPRGGYEQYF
TRBD1	TRBJ2-1	TRBV5-1	NA	TGCGCCAGCAGCATGGGACAGGGGGACGATGAGCAGTTCTTC	CASSMGQGDDEQFF
TRBD1	TRBJ1-6	TRBV5-1	once	TGCGCCAGCAGTCATTTCGCGGGACAGGGAAGAGATTCACCCCTCCACTTT	CASSHFAGQGRDSPLHF
NA	TRBJ2-7	TRBV6-1	NA	TGTGCCAGCAGTGGACAGGGAGGCTTCTACGAGCAGTACTTC	CASSGQGGFYEQYF
TRBD2	TRBJ2-5	TRBV9	NA	TGTGCCAGCAGCGTAGGAGCGGGGTGGCAAGAGACCCAGTACTTC	CASSVGAGWQETQYF
NA	TRBJ2-7	TRBV29-1	NA	TGCAGCGTTGAACCGGGCAGGGAAGCGGGCGAGCAGTACTTC	CSVEPGREAGEQYF
TRBD1	TRBJ1-2	TRBV7-2	few	TGTGCCAGCATCAGGACAGGCCATTACTATGGCTACACCTTC	CASIRTGHYYGYTF
TRBD2	TRBJ2-3	TRBV29-1	NA	TGCAGCGTTGCTGGTCTAGCGGTGGGCACAGATACGCAGTATTTT	CSVAGLAVGTDTQYF
NA	TRBJ2-1	TRBV27	once	TGTGCCAGCAGTTTATGGGGACTCAATGAGCAGTTCTTC	CASSLWGLNEQFF
TRBD1	TRBJ1-2	TRBV25-1	NA	TGTGCCAGCAGTGGAAGTGACAGGGGAGGCTTGAGGTCTGGCTACACCTTC	CASSGSDRGGLRSGYTF
TRBD1	TRBJ1-4	TRBV5-6	few	TGTGCCAGCAGCTTACGGACAGGTGCAACTAATGAAAAACTGTTTTTT	CASSLRTGATNEKLFF
NA	TRBJ1-1	TRBV28	NA	TGTGCCAGCAGGGGATGGGGAGGCACTGAAGCTTTCTTT	CASRGWGGTEAFF
NA	TRBJ2-1	TRBV5-1	NA	TGCGCCAGCAGCGAAGGACTTTCCTACAATGAGCAGTTCTTC	CASSEGLSYNEQFF
NA	TRBJ1-2	TRBV25-1	NA	TGTGCCAGCACTCCCTCAGAACGCTATGGCTACACCTTC	CASTPSERYGYTF
NA	TRBJ2-7	TRBV12-2	NA	TGTGCAAGTCGCTTAGTCGGGACAGAGTCCTACGAGCAGTACTTC	CASRLVGTESYEQYF
NA	TRBJ2-3	TRBV10-3	NA	TGTGCCATCAGTGAGCCAGGGTTCACAGATACGCAGTATTTT	CAISEPGFTDTQYF
NA	TRBJ2-1	TRBV10-1	NA	TGCGCCAGCAGTGCGATGGAGGGGGCGAACAATGAGCAGTTCTTC	CASSAMEGANNEQFF
NA	TRBJ1-3	TRBV6-6	few	TGTGCCAGCACCGAGAGTGGAAACACCATATATTTT	CASTESGNTIYF
NA	TRBJ2-1	TRBV18	NA	TGTGCCAGCTCACCTTTTCTGGACAGCTACAATGAGCAGTTCTTC	CASSPFLDSYNEQFF
TRBD1	TRBJ2-7	TRBV27	NA	TGTGCCAGCAGTCTTGAAGCCGGGACAGGCTACACCTACGAGCAGTACTTC	CASSLEAGTGYTYEQYF
NA	TRBJ2-7	TRBV2	NA	TGTGCCAGCAGGTACCAGGGTAGCTCCTACGAGCAGTACTTC	CASRYQGSSYEQYF
NA	TRBJ1-1	TRBV5-6	NA	TGTGCCAGCAGCTTGTTACCTTCAGCGGCACCAGAAGCTTTCTTT	CASSLLPSAAPEAFF
NA	TRBJ2-2	TRBV18	NA	TGTGCCAGCTCACCAATTCGACAGACCGGGGAGCTGTTTTTT	CASSPIRQTGELFF
TRBD2	TRBJ2-1	TRBV11-2	NA	TGTGCCAGCAGCCTCATTACTAGCGGGTCAAGATTCTTC	CASSLITSGSRFF
NA	TRBJ1-1	TRBV9	NA	TGTGCCAGCAGGGGAGGGGAAACTGAAGCTTTCTTT	CASRGGETEAFF
TRBD1	TRBJ1-3	TRBV7-2	NA	TGTGCCAGCAGCTTAGCGACAGGGTGGGGAAACACCATATATTTT	CASSLATGWGNTIYF
TRBD1	TRBJ2-1	TRBV11-1	NA	TGTGCCAGCAGCCACAGGACAGGGGGAGATGAGCAGTTCTTC	CASSHRTGGDEQFF
TRBD2	TRBJ2-7	TRBV6-6	few	TGTGCCAGCAGCGGGGCGGGAGCGGGCTACGAGCAGTACTTC	CASSGAGAGYEQYF
TRBD1	TRBJ2-7	TRBV19	NA	TGTGCCAGTAGTATGGGGACAGGCTCCTACGAGCAGTACTTC	CASSMGTGSYEQYF
TRBD1	TRBJ2-2	TRBV19	NA	TGTGCCAGCCTCCGAGAGACAGGGGGCTTCCCGAACACCGGGGAGCTGTTTTTT	CASLRETGGFPNTGELFF
TRBD1	TRBJ1-6	TRBV6-5	NA	TGTGCCAGCAGTTTAGCCGGGACAGGGGATTCACCCCTCCACTTT	CASSLAGTGDSPLHF
NA	TRBJ2-3	TRBV5-6	NA	TGTGCCAGCAGCCCGGAACAGGGCGCAAGCACAGATACGCAGTATTTT	CASSPEQGASTDTQYF
TRBD2	TRBJ2-5	TRBV2	NA	TGTGCCAGCCCACCGAGCGGGGGGCCTGACCAAGAGACCCAGTACTTC	CASPPSGGPDQETQYF
TRBD2	TRBJ2-7	TRBV30	NA	TGTGCCTGGAGGGGACTAGCGGGAGGACCCCGCGAGCAGTACTTC	CAWRGLAGGPREQYF
NA	TRBJ2-2	TRBV27	NA	TGTGCCAGCAGTTTCTCAAGGGGAATGGTCACCGGGGAGCTGTTTTTT	CASSFSRGMVTGELFF
NA	TRBJ1-5	TRBV2	few	TGTGCCAGCAGTTACGGGGTTCTCGAGCCCCAGCATTTT	CASSYGVLEPQHF
TRBD2	TRBJ2-2	TRBV27	NA	TGTGCCAGCAGTTGGGGGAGGGGTCTGCGGGCCGGGGAGCTGTTTTTT	CASSWGRGLRAGELFF
NA	TRBJ1-6	TRBV5-6	NA	TGTGCCAGCAGCTTGGTACAGAATTCACCCCTCCACTTT	CASSLVQNSPLHF